A selection of T cell receptor beta chains follows, all from one sample in a study of blood T cell repertoires in COVID-19. Some clones are missing from TCRdb's copy, which holds only in-frame ones; the method was immunoSEQ multiplex PCR. The sample lists approximately 140,000 clones, 65% to 90% occurring once. The sample taken for sequencing was peripheral blood. These receptors originate from a man between 70 and 80 years old with acute or convalescent COVID-19. Both conserved end residues are part of each CDR3. A D gene is named only where the DNA matches it firmly. Clone size is not always given. Where it is, it says once, few, many or a class for expanded clones.

j_gene,abundance,v_gene,d_gene,CDR3aa,CDR3nt
TRBJ2-7,.,TRBV12-3/TRBV12-4,.,CASSFQDEQYF,TGTGCCAGCAGTTTCCAGGACGAGCAGTACTTC
TRBJ2-1,.,TRBV19,TRBD1,CASSIGGDRRVRNEQFF,TGTGCCAGTAGTATAGGGGGGGACAGGAGGGTAAGAAATGAGCAGTTCTTC
TRBJ1-2,once,TRBV6-5,TRBD1,CASSSGQGPFTRYTF,TGTGCCAGCAGTTCCGGACAGGGACCCTTCACCCGCTACACCTTC
TRBJ2-7,.,TRBV6-5,TRBD1,CASSYSQGASSYEQYF,TGTGCCAGCAGTTACTCGCAGGGGGCGAGCTCCTACGAGCAGTACTTC
TRBJ2-1,once,TRBV5-3,TRBD1,CARSFDRGHNEQFF,TGTGCCAGAAGCTTCGACAGGGGGCACAATGAGCAGTTCTTC
TRBJ2-2,.,TRBV6-6,TRBD2,CASSQRGLAGSAGELFF,TGTGCCAGCAGTCAGAGGGGACTAGCGGGATCGGCCGGGGAGCTGTTTTTT
TRBJ2-1,.,TRBV11-1,.,CASSAAGSARNEQFF,TGTGCCAGCAGCGCGGCCGGGAGCGCACGGAATGAGCAGTTCTTC
TRBJ1-2,.,TRBV7-2,TRBD1,CASSPGGVYYGYTF,TGTGCCAGCAGCCCAGGGGGAGTTTACTATGGCTACACCTTC
TRBJ1-1,once,TRBV7-2,.,CASSFRTGRDSEAFF,TGTGCCAGCAGCTTCCGTACAGGGAGAGATTCTGAAGCTTTCTTT
TRBJ2-7,.,TRBV9,TRBD2,CASSVGEGLGEQYF,TGTGCCAGCAGCGTGGGGGAGGGACTGGGCGAGCAGTACTTC